A single sample is the source of the 13 T cell receptor beta chains below, sequenced in a study of technical replicates of blood from a handful of donors (dated by TCRdb to about 2017). Library prep was done by the immunoSEQ multiplex PCR assay. The table comes from immuneACCESS by way of TCRdb, which keeps in-frame sequences with V and J called. Part of the clones is missing from these tables; in studies checked, under half for an unresolved V gene and the rest for unknown reasons. This sample comprises over 90,000 clones, 95% of them detected only once. The leading ten clones occupy 0.2% to 0.25% of the sample. Specimen: T cells isolated from PBMCs. The source is a human donor in good health.

The V and J genes are TRBV19 and TRBJ1-3, with a weak D call TRBD1 (6 bases). The CDR3 runs 13 residues. V was pared by 9 bases and J by 0 bases, with 9 bases between. The V gene's germline CDR1 is LNHDA and CDR2 SQIVND (reference sequence). CDR3 region: CASRQDSGNTIYF. CDR3 DNA: TGTGCCAGCAGACAGGACTCTGGAAACACCATATATTTT. Drawing the rest from reference TRBV19 and TRBJ1-3, the complete variable domain is DGGITQSPKYLFRKEGQNVTLSCEQNLNHDAMYWYRQDPGQGLRLIYYSQIVNDFQKGDIAEGYSVSREKKESFPLTVTSAQKNPTAFYLCASRQDSGNTIYFGEGSWLTVV.

This clone was seen just once. The genes are TRBV11-2 and TRBJ1-2; D unresolved. V was cut by 5 bases and J by 4 bases, with 11 bases left in between. The CDR3 consists of 13 residues. Germline loops: CDR1 SGHAT, CDR2 FQNNGV. CDR3 residues: CASSPPGAYGYTF. DNA of the CDR3: TGTGCCAGCAGCCCCCCAGGCGCCTATGGCTACACCTTC.

The chain has TRBV19 and TRBJ1-3; D unclear. Germline V gives CDR1 LNHDA, CDR2 SQIVND (reference sequence). The CDR3 has 11 residues. Trimming pared 2 bases from V and 10 bases from J, leaving 6 bases between. Here the CDR3 reads CASSIRSTIYF. CDR3 in DNA: TGTGCCAGTAGTATACGGTCGACCATATATTTT.

The CDR3 protein is CASRAQGKIGELFF. CDR3 nucleotides: TGTGCCAGCAGGGCACAGGGGAAGATCGGGGAGCTGTTTTTT. The V call is TRBV11-2, the J call TRBJ2-2; 7 nucleotides align to TRBD1. Germline lookup yields CDR1 SGHAT and CDR2 FQNNGV. The CDR3 contains 14 residues. The V segment lost 6 bases and the J segment 7 bases; nucleotides outside the gene matches: 8.

This clone was recorded only once. The CDR3 reads CASSGRTGYYSYEQYF. DNA for the CDR3: TGCGCCAGCAGCGGCCGAACGGGGTACTACTCCTACGAGCAGTACTTC. The gene calls are TRBV5-1 and TRBJ2-7, with a possible D match to TRBD2 (5 bases). Trimming stripped 4 bases from V and 0 bases from J, with 17 bases between. The CDR3 runs to 16 residues. CDR1 is SGHRS and CDR2 is YFSETQ in the germline V gene.

The rearrangement uses TRBV25-1 and TRBJ1-2; D is perhaps TRBD1 (5 bases). This CDR3 has 13 residues. Trimming cost V 4 bases and J 7 bases, with 13 bases left between them. CDR1 and CDR2 from the germline V gene are MGHDK and SYGVNS. The CDR3 nucleotides read TGTGCCAGCAGTGGCAGGGCGGTTGGTGGCTACACCTTC. Encoded protein: CASSGRAVGGYTF.

CDR3 protein: CASSPLPQGSYEQYF. The CDR3 DNA reads as TGTGCCAGCTCACCCCTCCCCCAGGGCTCCTACGAGCAGTACTTC. This chain links TRBV18 with TRBJ2-7; maybe TRBD1 (5 bases). CDR1 KGHSH and CDR2 LQKENI come from the germline V gene. The CDR3 is 15 amino acids. Between the trimmed V and J ends, which lost 3 bases and 0 bases, there was a span of 12 bases.

V gene TRBV28 combines with J gene TRBJ2-3; TRBD2 matches at 11 bases. Trimming at V came to 6 bases and at J to 4 bases, leaving 6 bases not matched to a gene. CDR3 length: 15 residues. Germline values: CDR1 MDHEN, CDR2 SYDVKM. CDR3 in DNA: TGTGCCAGCAGCATACTAGCGGGAGTCGCAGATACGCAGTATTTT. Protein product: CASSILAGVADTQYF.

This clone is a singleton in its sample. The chain couples TRBV7-6 to TRBJ2-5, with TRBD1 as a possible D gene (6 bases). Trimming cost V 5 bases and J 2 bases, with 15 bases left between them. This CDR3 spans 15 amino acids. Germline V lookup: CDR1 SGHVS, CDR2 FNYEAQ. The CDR3 reads CASSTWGQFQETQYF. The CDR3 region has the DNA TGTGCCAGCAGCACCTGGGGACAATTTCAAGAGACCCAGTACTTC. The full variable domain, in which reference TRBV7-6 and TRBJ2-5 provide the parts outside the CDR3, is GAGVSQSPRYKVTKRGQDVALRCDPISGHVSLYWYRQALGQGPEFLTYFNYEAQQDKSGLPNDRFSAERPEGSISTLTIQRTEQRDSAMYRCASSTWGQFQETQYFGPGTRLLVL.

V and J are TRBV11-1 and TRBJ2-7; the match to TRBD2 covers 10 bases. V trimming: 6 bases; J trimming: 3 bases; junction bases outside the gene matches: 5. The CDR3 is 14 residues long. Germline CDR1 is SGHAT and CDR2 is FQDESV (reference sequence). CDR3 nucleotide sequence: TGTGCCAGCAGTCGTCTAGCGGGGGTCTACGAGCAGTACTTC. Encoded protein: CASSRLAGVYEQYF. Supplemented by reference TRBV11-1 and TRBJ2-7, the full variable domain reads EAEVAQSPRYKITEKSQAVAFWCDPISGHATLYWYRQILGQGPELLVQFQDESVVDDSQLPKDRFSAERLKGVDSTLKIQPAELGDSAMYLCASSRLAGVYEQYFGPGTRLTVT.

This chain uses TRBV9 with TRBJ2-2; 9 nucleotides line up with TRBD2. CDR1 SGDLS and CDR2 YYNGEE come from the germline V gene. The ends lost 1 base at V and 4 bases at J; junction bases unmatched: 5. The CDR3 has 16 residues. CDR3 in amino acids: CASSVTAGGSTGELFF. CDR3 nucleotide sequence: TGTGCCAGCAGCGTAACAGCGGGAGGCTCCACCGGGGAGCTGTTTTTT.

CDR3 protein: CASSWDTTDTQYF. DNA of the CDR3: TGTGCCAGCAGTTGGGACACCACAGATACGCAGTATTTT. The chain recombines TRBV7-2 with TRBJ2-3, with D perhaps TRBD1 (6 bases). Germline CDR1 and CDR2: SGHTA and FQGNSA. The CDR3 loop spans 13 amino acids. V gave up 6 bases and J gave up 2 bases, with 9 bases separating them.

The chain has TRBV6-1 and TRBJ2-2; 8 bases line up with TRBD2. Germline trimming cut 5 bases from V and 4 bases from J; bases unmatched to any gene: 6. The length of the CDR3 is 15 residues. Looked up from germline, CDR1 is MNHNS and CDR2 is SASEGT. The CDR3 is CASSPGGASTGELFF. As DNA, the CDR3 is TGTGCCAGCAGTCCCGGGGGGGCCAGCACCGGGGAGCTGTTTTTT.